The rows below give T cell receptor beta chains drawn from one sample of a study of shared clonotypes between healthy human individuals. Assay: immunoSEQ multiplex PCR; the TCRdb copy retains only in-frame clones and omits some. The sample shows about 680,000 clones, under 95% of them seen only once. The specimen was naive CD8+ T cells sorted from blood. These receptors were obtained from a man aged 30 to 39 in good health. Both conserved end residues are part of each CDR3. The D gene is left open where the match is weak. The size field is filled for only some rows; it gives once, few, many or a size class.

abundance	v_gene	d_gene	j_gene	CDR3nt	CDR3aa
NA	TRBV15	NA	TRBJ1-1	TGTGCCACCAGCAGAGATCGGAGTACGGGAAGGAACACTGAAGCTTTCTTT	CATSRDRSTGRNTEAFF
few	TRBV9	NA	TRBJ2-7	TGTGCCAGCAGCGTATTCGGGGCAGGGGAGCAGTACTTC	CASSVFGAGEQYF
NA	TRBV19	NA	TRBJ1-1	TGTGCCAGTAGTATATGGGGGCGCGGGACTGAAGCTTTCTTT	CASSIWGRGTEAFF
NA	TRBV5-1	TRBD1	TRBJ1-1	TGCGCCAGCAGAGCGGGACAGGGGAATGAAGCTTTCTTT	CASRAGQGNEAFF
NA	TRBV18	TRBD1	TRBJ1-5	TGTGCCAGCTCAACGGGACAGGGATATCAGCCCCAGCATTTT	CASSTGQGYQPQHF
NA	TRBV27	NA	TRBJ2-3	TGTGCCAGCAGTTTAGGGCTAGAAACAGATACGCAGTATTTT	CASSLGLETDTQYF
NA	TRBV6-5	NA	TRBJ2-2	TGTGCCAGCAGTTATGGAGCTACCGGGGAGCTGTTTTTT	CASSYGATGELFF
NA	TRBV28	TRBD2	TRBJ2-3	TGTGCCAGCAGTCCGGACCGGGGGGGAGCGGGAGAAGTGGCAGATACGCAGTATTTT	CASSPDRGGAGEVADTQYF
NA	TRBV29-1	NA	TRBJ2-7	TGCAGCGTTCGGAGTGGCGAGCAGTACTTC	CSVRSGEQYF
NA	TRBV4-1	TRBD2	TRBJ2-1	TGCGCCAGCAGCAGGCTCCGCGGCGGGAGGGAAATTAATGGTGAGCAGTTCTTC	CASSRLRGGREINGEQFF
NA	TRBV7-2	NA	TRBJ2-5	TGTGCCAGCAGCTTATACGGTCGGGAGACCCAGTACTTC	CASSLYGRETQYF
NA	TRBV7-2	TRBD1	TRBJ1-4	TGTGCCAGCAGCCAGGGACAGGGTAGGGAAAAACTGTTTTTT	CASSQGQGREKLFF
NA	TRBV21-1	NA	TRBJ2-3	TGTGCCAGCAGCAAACCGGGACTAGCCTCAGATACGCAGTATTTT	CASSKPGLASDTQYF
NA	TRBV13	NA	TRBJ2-7	TGTGCCAGCAGCATCCTAAGCCACGAGCAGTACTTC	CASSILSHEQYF
once	TRBV7-3	TRBD2	TRBJ2-3	TGTGCCAGCAGCTTAATCCGGCGGGAGCGCCGGGATACGCAGTATTTT	CASSLIRRERRDTQYF
NA	TRBV5-1	NA	TRBJ1-1	TGCGCCAGCAGCTTAAGGGGGAACACTGAAGCTTTCTTT	CASSLRGNTEAFF
NA	TRBV9	NA	TRBJ2-6	TGTGCCAGCAGCGTTGGAATCGACCACCCTGGGGCCAACGTCCTGACTTTC	CASSVGIDHPGANVLTF
NA	TRBV19	NA	TRBJ1-1	TGTGCCAGTAGCGGGGTCCTGAACACTGAAGCTTTCTTT	CASSGVLNTEAFF
NA	TRBV30	NA	TRBJ1-2	TGTGCCTGGGGCTCCGCCATATTAACAGAAGCTAACTATGGCTACACCTTC	CAWGSAILTEANYGYTF
NA	TRBV4-1	NA	TRBJ2-2	TGCGCCAGCAGTCGGCTTTTGAACACCGGGGAGCTGTTTTTT	CASSRLLNTGELFF
NA	TRBV11-2	NA	TRBJ2-7	TGTGCCAGCAGCTTAGCGGTGGTAGTCAACTACGAGCAGTACTTC	CASSLAVVVNYEQYF
NA	TRBV7-8	NA	TRBJ2-7	TGTGCCAGCAGCGACGTTGGGGCCTACGAGCAGTACTTC	CASSDVGAYEQYF
NA	TRBV13	TRBD1	TRBJ2-7	TGTGCCAGCAGCTTAGATGGGACAGGGAGATACGAGCAGTACTTC	CASSLDGTGRYEQYF
NA	TRBV7-9	NA	TRBJ2-7	TGTGCCAGCAGCTTCCCCGGGAACTACGAGCAGTACTTC	CASSFPGNYEQYF
NA	TRBV7-9	TRBD2	TRBJ2-1	TGTGCCAGCAGCTTTTTCCTAGCGGGAGCGAATGAGCAGTTCTTC	CASSFFLAGANEQFF
NA	TRBV28	NA	TRBJ1-5	TGTGCCAGCACCCTCCGGACGGGAAATCAGCCCCAGCATTTT	CASTLRTGNQPQHF
NA	TRBV5-4	NA	TRBJ2-1	TGTGCCAGCAGAACCCGGGAGTGGATGCATGAGCAGTTCTTC	CASRTREWMHEQFF
once	TRBV10-2	NA	TRBJ2-5	TGCGCCAGCGGCGGGACGGGACAAGAGACCCAGTACTTC	CASGGTGQETQYF
NA	TRBV29-1	NA	TRBJ2-4	TGCAGCGTTTGCTTAAAGACCCGGCGGGCCCGAGCCAAAAACATTCAGTACTTC	CSVCLKTRRARAKNIQYF
NA	TRBV19	NA	TRBJ1-4	TGTGCCAGTAGTGGGGCTGTTGCAACTAATGAAAAACTGTTTTTT	CASSGAVATNEKLFF
NA	TRBV19	TRBD2	TRBJ2-3	TGTGCCACCCGACTAGCGGGAGGAACCACAGATACGCAGTATTTT	CATRLAGGTTDTQYF
NA	TRBV27	TRBD1	TRBJ2-7	TGTGCCAGCAGTTTATATGAGGGGGCCAGCGAGCAGTACTTC	CASSLYEGASEQYF
NA	TRBV2	NA	TRBJ2-3	TGTGCCAGCAGTGAAGAGAAAGCGGGTCCTAGCACAGATACGCAGTATTTT	CASSEEKAGPSTDTQYF
NA	TRBV6-1	NA	TRBJ2-1	TGTGCCAGCAGCCGTAACAATGAGCAGTTCTTC	CASSRNNEQFF
NA	TRBV6-1	NA	TRBJ2-2	TGTGCCAGCAGTGAAGCAGACAGTGACACCGGGGAGCTGTTTTTT	CASSEADSDTGELFF
once	TRBV7-6	TRBD2	TRBJ2-3	TGTGCCAGCAGCTTATTTGAGGCGGGAGGGCACGGAGATACGCAGTATTTT	CASSLFEAGGHGDTQYF
NA	TRBV4-1	TRBD1	TRBJ1-1	TGCGCCAGCAGCCAGACAGGGAATACTGAAGCTTTCTTT	CASSQTGNTEAFF
NA	TRBV12-5	NA	TRBJ1-1	TGTGCTAGTGGTTTAACCCGACCTTCGGGGCAGGTTAACACTGAAGCTTTCTTT	CASGLTRPSGQVNTEAFF
NA	TRBV7-9	NA	TRBJ2-7	TGTGCCAGCAGCTTAGAAGGGGTGGACGAGCAGTACTTC	CASSLEGVDEQYF
NA	TRBV5-6	NA	TRBJ2-1	TGTGCCAGCAGCTTGGTGGGGCGGGACAATGAGCAGTTCTTC	CASSLVGRDNEQFF
NA	TRBV10-2	NA	TRBJ2-1	TGCGCCAGCATCCCACCAGGTCCCTTCAATGAGCAGTTCTTC	CASIPPGPFNEQFF
NA	TRBV7-2	NA	TRBJ2-5	TGTGCCAGCAGCTTAATAAGTGGAGGACCGTCTGAGACCCAGTACTTC	CASSLISGGPSETQYF
NA	TRBV6-1	NA	TRBJ1-1	TGTGCCAGCAGTGAAGGTTACACTGAAGCTTTCTTT	CASSEGYTEAFF
NA	TRBV7-8	NA	TRBJ1-5	TGTGCCAGCAGCTTTGACAGTTCTCAGCCCCAGCATTTT	CASSFDSSQPQHF
NA	TRBV19	TRBD2	TRBJ2-2	TGTGCCAGTAGTCTGGCCCAGCGGGAGACCGGGGAGCTGTTTTTT	CASSLAQRETGELFF
NA	TRBV19	NA	TRBJ1-2	TGTGCCAGTATCGAACCTGCGGGACTTCCCAACTATGGCTACACCTTC	CASIEPAGLPNYGYTF
NA	TRBV6-1	NA	TRBJ2-2	TGTGCCAGCGGAGGGGACCCCGGGGAGCTGTTTTTT	CASGGDPGELFF
NA	TRBV9	TRBD1	TRBJ2-3	TGTGCCAGCAATGACAGGGCGTCAGGTACGCAGTATTTT	CASNDRASGTQYF
NA	TRBV29-1	NA	TRBJ1-2	TGCAGCGTAGAGGGTGGCTACACCTTC	CSVEGGYTF
NA	TRBV4-1	TRBD2	TRBJ2-3	TGCGCCAGCAGCGACGACGATGCGGGACTAGTTGGAGATACGCAGTATTTT	CASSDDDAGLVGDTQYF
NA	TRBV6-1	NA	TRBJ1-1	TGTGCCAGCCCCGGGGACAAGAACACTGAAGCTTTCTTT	CASPGDKNTEAFF
NA	TRBV27	NA	TRBJ2-1	TGTGCCAGCACCATCGTTCGACAGAGCTCCTACAATGAGCAGTTCTTC	CASTIVRQSSYNEQFF
NA	TRBV7-8	NA	TRBJ2-2	TGTGCCAGCAGCTTAGATGGGGCGAACACCGGGGAGCTGTTTTTT	CASSLDGANTGELFF
NA	TRBV27	TRBD2	TRBJ2-7	TGTGCCAGCAGCCACGGACTAGCGGGATACGAGCAGTACTTC	CASSHGLAGYEQYF
NA	TRBV7-8	NA	TRBJ1-3	TGTGCCAGCAGCTTAAGTAGGACCTACTCTGGAAACACCATATATTTT	CASSLSRTYSGNTIYF